The 9 T cell receptor beta chains given below trace back to one sample, sequenced in a study of blood T cell repertoires in COVID-19. Sequencing used immunoSEQ multiplex PCR; TCRdb keeps in-frame clones, though not all of them. The sample yields 110,000 or so clones, roughly 76% seen once. Sequenced: peripheral blood. Receptor source: a human donor in a cohort sampled during active COVID-19.

This sequence joins TRBV11-3 and TRBJ2-4, with a possible D match to TRBD2 (6 bases). The CDR3 covers 17 residues. The V end lost 5 bases, the J end lost 0 bases, and 17 bases lay between the germline ends. The germline CDR1 and CDR2 sequences are SGHNT and YENEEA. The CDR3 here is CASSPLPAGLAKNIQYF. As DNA, the CDR3 is TGTGCCAGCAGCCCCCTTCCCGCGGGGCTAGCCAAAAACATTCAGTACTTC.

The count of this clone is one. This CDR3 is CASSWTIGNEQFF. DNA for the CDR3: TGTGCCAGCAGTTGGACTATTGGCAATGAGCAGTTCTTC. The chain couples TRBV27 to TRBJ2-1; TRBD2 is a possible D gene (6 bases). The CDR3 is made up of 13 amino acids. V gave up 4 bases and J gave up 6 bases, with 10 bases separating them. The germline gives CDR1 MNHEY, CDR2 SMNVEV (reference sequence).

The genes are TRBV4-1 and TRBJ2-3; D might be TRBD1 (6 bases). Per the germline V gene, CDR1 is MGHRA and CDR2 is YSYEKL. This CDR3 has 16 amino acids. V was clipped by 4 bases and J by 0 bases, with 14 bases between them. CDR3 coding DNA: TGCGCCAGCAGCCGATCCGGACAGCCTAGCACAGATACGCAGTATTTT. It specifies CASSRSGQPSTDTQYF.

This rearrangement joins TRBV5-1 to TRBJ1-2; D may be TRBD1 (6 bases). The germline V gene has CDR1 SGHRS and CDR2 YFSETQ. The CDR3 is made up of 14 amino acids. Between the trimmed V and J ends, which lost 2 bases and 0 bases, there was a span of 8 bases. CDR3 amino acids: CASSFDRSNYGYTF. The CDR3 DNA sequence: TGCGCCAGCAGCTTTGACAGGTCTAACTATGGCTACACCTTC.

The J gene is TRBJ2-1, the V gene TRBV10-1, with a tentative D call TRBD2 (6 bases). V was shortened by 2 bases and J by 5 bases, with 10 bases between the two germline ends. CDR3 length equals 14 residues. CDR1 and CDR2 from the germline V gene are WNHNN and SYGVQD (reference sequence). CDR3 region: CASSEMGGNNEQFF. Written as DNA, the CDR3 is TGCGCCAGCAGTGAGATGGGGGGTAACAATGAGCAGTTCTTC.

The chain employs TRBV4-3 and TRBJ1-2, with D possibly being TRBD1 (5 bases). Germline CDR1 reads LGHNA; CDR2 reads YSLEER. V gave up 0 bases and J gave up 4 bases, with 12 bases separating them. The length of the CDR3 is 15 residues. The CDR3 loop is CASSQDTGVSYGYTF. CDR3 bases: TGCGCCAGCAGCCAAGATACAGGAGTAAGCTATGGCTACACCTTC.

The DNA of the CDR3 is TGTGCCATCAGCTTCGACAGATATGGCTACACCTTC. Residues: CAISFDRYGYTF. V and J are TRBV10-3 and TRBJ1-2; perhaps TRBD1 as D (5 bases). V lost 6 bases and J lost 5, with 10 bases in between. This CDR3 comprises 12 residues. Germline V gene lookup returns CDR1 ENHRY and CDR2 SYGVKD.

There are a few counts of this clone. The V and J genes are TRBV4-1 and TRBJ1-5, with no clear D. The CDR3 sequence is 17 residues long. The V end lost 0 bases, the J end lost 1 base, and 13 bases lay between the germline ends. CDR1 is MGHRA, CDR2 YSYEKL, per germline. Written as DNA, the CDR3 is TGCGCCAGCAGCCAAGAAAGGGCGGGAAACAGCAATCAGCCCCAGCATTTT. Translation: CASSQERAGNSNQPQHF.

Turning to this clone: Germline is not matched at one junction end, which may reflect a read error. The genes are TRBV7-2 and TRBJ2-7; 9 bases align to TRBD1. Germline loops: CDR1 SGHTA, CDR2 FQGNSA. This CDR3 contains 15 residues. CDR3 nucleotide sequence: TGTGCCAGCAGCTTATCGGGACAGGGTCTCTACGGGCAGTACTTC. Its protein product is CASSLSGQGLYGQYF.